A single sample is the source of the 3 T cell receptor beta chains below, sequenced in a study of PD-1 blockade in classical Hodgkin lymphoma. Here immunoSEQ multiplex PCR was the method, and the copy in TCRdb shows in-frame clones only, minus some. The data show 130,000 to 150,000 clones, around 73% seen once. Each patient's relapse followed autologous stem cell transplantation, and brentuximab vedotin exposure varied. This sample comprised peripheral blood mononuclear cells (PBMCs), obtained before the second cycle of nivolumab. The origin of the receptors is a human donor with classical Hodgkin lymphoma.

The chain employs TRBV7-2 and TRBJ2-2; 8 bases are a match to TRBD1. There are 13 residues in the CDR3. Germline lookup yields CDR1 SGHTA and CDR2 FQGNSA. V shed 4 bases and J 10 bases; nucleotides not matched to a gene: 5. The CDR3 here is CASSSQGAEELFF. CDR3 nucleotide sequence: TGTGCCAGCAGCTCCCAGGGGGCAGAGGAGCTGTTTTTT.

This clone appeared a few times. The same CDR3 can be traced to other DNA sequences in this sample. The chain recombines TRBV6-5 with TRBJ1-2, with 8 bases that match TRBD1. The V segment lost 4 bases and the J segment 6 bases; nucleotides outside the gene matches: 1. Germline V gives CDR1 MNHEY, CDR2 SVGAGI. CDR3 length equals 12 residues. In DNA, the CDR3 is TGTGCCAGCAGTTTGGACAGGGATGGCTACACCTTC. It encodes CASSLDRDGYTF.

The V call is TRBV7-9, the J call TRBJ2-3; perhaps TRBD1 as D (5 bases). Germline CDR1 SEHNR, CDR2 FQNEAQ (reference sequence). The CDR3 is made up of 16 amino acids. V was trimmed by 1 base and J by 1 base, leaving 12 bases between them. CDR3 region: CASSLVWGQRTDTQYF. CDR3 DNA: TGTGCCAGCAGCTTAGTTTGGGGCCAACGCACAGATACGCAGTATTTT.